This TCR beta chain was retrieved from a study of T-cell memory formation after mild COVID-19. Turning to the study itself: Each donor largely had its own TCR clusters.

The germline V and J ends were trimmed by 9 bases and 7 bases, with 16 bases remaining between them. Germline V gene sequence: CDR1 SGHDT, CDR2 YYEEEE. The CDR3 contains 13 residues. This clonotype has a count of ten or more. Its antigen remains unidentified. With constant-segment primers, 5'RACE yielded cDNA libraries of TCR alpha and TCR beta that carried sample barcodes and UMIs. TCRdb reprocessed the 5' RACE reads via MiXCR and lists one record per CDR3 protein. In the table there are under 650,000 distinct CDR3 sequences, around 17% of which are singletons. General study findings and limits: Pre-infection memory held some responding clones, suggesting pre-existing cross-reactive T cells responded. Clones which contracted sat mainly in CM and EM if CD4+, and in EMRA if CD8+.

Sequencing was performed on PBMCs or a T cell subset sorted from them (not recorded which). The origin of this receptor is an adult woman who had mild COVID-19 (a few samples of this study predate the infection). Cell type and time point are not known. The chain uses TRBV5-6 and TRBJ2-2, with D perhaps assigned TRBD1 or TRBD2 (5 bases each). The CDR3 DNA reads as TGTGCCACCCACGGGGCCCCAGGCGGGGAGCTGTTTTTT. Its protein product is CATHGAPGGELFF.